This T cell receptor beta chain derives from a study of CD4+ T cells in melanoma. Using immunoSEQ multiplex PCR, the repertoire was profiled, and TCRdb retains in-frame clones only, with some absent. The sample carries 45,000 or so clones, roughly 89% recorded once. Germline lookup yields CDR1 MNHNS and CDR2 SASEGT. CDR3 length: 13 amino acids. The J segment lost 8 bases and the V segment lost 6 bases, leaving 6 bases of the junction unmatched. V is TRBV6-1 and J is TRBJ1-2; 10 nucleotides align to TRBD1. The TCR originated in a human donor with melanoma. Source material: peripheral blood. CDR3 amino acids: CASRRQGAGGYTF. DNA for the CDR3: TGTGCCAGCAGAAGACAGGGGGCGGGAGGCTACACCTTC.